This T cell receptor beta chain was recovered during a study of shared clonotypes between healthy human individuals. Study-level findings and limits: Apart from blood, nothing was sampled; tissue repertoires likely differ.

With 3 bases clipped from V and 5 bases from J, the junction kept 7 bases outside the gene matches. CDR1 and CDR2 from the germline V gene are SGHNT and YYREEE (reference sequence). This CDR3 is built from 14 residues. Concerning this clone itself: Its antigen is undetermined.

Genomic DNA belonging to each subset was distributed in equal measure over several immunoSEQ plates. Spread over ten immunoSEQ deep assay plates, unsorted PBMC DNA underwent sequencing. Assay used: immunoSEQ multiplex PCR; TCRdb lists only in-frame clones, some missing. Of some 530,000 clones in the sample, approximately 81% were seen once. Genomic DNA of unsorted samples came from 85 million to 95 million PBMCs. Sequencing used PBMCs. The sequence came from a middle-aged woman in good health. Some clones in this sample may be carry-over from other donors' samples. The chain uses TRBV5-4 and TRBJ2-5, with 7 bases matching TRBD1. The CDR3 nucleotides read TGTGCCAGCAGCTCTCGACAGGGTACGGAGACCCAGTACTTC. Translating it yields CASSSRQGTETQYF.